This T cell receptor (beta chain) was sequenced in a study of glioma-infiltrating T cells. Study results and caveats: Non-neoplastic patients had below-expected tissue-blood divergence, while all gliomas exceeded expectation. Tissue and blood shared very few CDR3 sequences.

Amplification of TCR alpha and beta CDR3 regions from RNA used iRepertoire nested multiplex PCR. Input was roughly 95-400 ng of tissue mRNA or PBMC total RNA. TCRdb fed the multiplex PCR reads into MiXCR, producing one record per CDR3 protein. Among 100,000 to 150,000 distinct CDR3 sequences, 20% to 25% were seen once, and the ten largest hold roughly 15%. This CDR3 is built from 15 residues. Germline V gene data show CDR1 as MNHNY and CDR2 as SVGAGI (reference sequence). The trim removed 0 bases at V and 8 bases at J, leaving 7 bases unmatched. This clonotype was recorded at least ten times. Its antigen is unidentified.

The material sequenced was glioma tissue, nonneoplastic brain tissue, or PBMCs (not recorded which). This chain links TRBV6-6 with TRBJ2-7; 10 nucleotides match TRBD2. This receptor was taken from a human donor with low-grade glioma or glioblastoma, undergoing nonglioma brain surgery, or in good health (not recorded which). The CDR3: CASSYSRLAGAKQYF. The CDR3, as DNA: TGTGCCAGCAGTTACTCACGGCTAGCGGGAGCCAAGCAGTACTTC.